This TCR beta chain was captured by sequencing in a study of shared clonotypes between healthy human individuals. The protocol was immunoSEQ multiplex PCR, while the TCRdb copy is restricted to in-frame clones and leaves out a portion. The data contain 950,000 to 1,100,000 clones, 75% to 85% of them singletons. Per the germline V gene, CDR1 is SQVTM and CDR2 is ANQGSEA. With V trimmed by 4 bases and J by 7 bases, 6 bases remained unmatched. CDR3 length: 13 amino acids. The table lists this clone with a few counts. This rearrangement joins TRBV29-1 to TRBJ2-1, with TRBD2 matching over 8 bases. The sample was memory CD4+ T cells from PBMCs. Subset of the sample: CD45RA-negative fraction. This clonotype originated in a man aged 18 to 29 in good health. Some clones in this sample may be carry-over from other donors' samples. CDR3 protein: CSVAGRAMNEQFF. DNA of the CDR3: TGCAGCGTTGCCGGGAGGGCCATGAATGAGCAGTTCTTC.